Listed below are T cell receptor beta chains from one sample, sequenced in a study of T cell repertoires in cytomegalovirus infection. MiXCR was run by TCRdb on the reads, yielding one entry per CDR3 protein. The sample records fewer than 550,000 distinct CDR3 sequences, roughly 12% being singletons. The source material was PBMCs. The origin of the receptors is a human donor in good health (CMV status not recorded). Some clones in this sample may be carry-over from other donors' samples. CDR3s include the opening cysteine and the closing phenylalanine or tryptophan. The D gene is left open where the match is weak. Not all rows give a size; the values are once, few, many and, for expanded clones, a class.

few,TRBJ2-7,TRBV6-1,.,TGTGCCAGCAGTTATACGGGGTCTTTAGCCTCCTTCTACGAGCAGTACTTC,CASSYTGSLASFYEQYF
many,TRBJ2-1,TRBV7-3,.,TGTGCCAGCAGCTTATTGGGTTTCCCCGCCAGCAATGAGCAGTTCTTC,CASSLLGFPASNEQFF
few,TRBJ1-6,TRBV10-3,.,TGTGCCATCAGAGGGGGGTCCTATAATTCACCCCTCCACTTT,CAIRGGSYNSPLHF
few,TRBJ1-6,TRBV9,TRBD1,TGTGCCAGCAAGCCCGGACAGGATAATTCACCCCTCCACTTT,CASKPGQDNSPLHF
many,TRBJ1-6,TRBV20-1,.,TGCAGTGCGCGACTTCCAGGGGTAGGGTCACCCCTCCACTTT,CSARLPGVGSPLHF
many,TRBJ2-5,TRBV28,TRBD2,TGTGCCAGCAGTTTCGGGCGGGAGAGGGAGGAGACCCAGTACTTC,CASSFGREREETQYF
many,TRBJ2-7,TRBV7-3,TRBD2,TGTGCCAGCAGCTCGGGACTAGCGGGAGGATACTACGAGCAGTACTTC,CASSSGLAGGYYEQYF
.,TRBJ2-3,TRBV10-3,TRBD2,TGTGCCATCCGGGGGGGCGGTTCGGATACGCAGTATTTT,CAIRGGGSDTQYF
many,TRBJ2-5,TRBV5-1,TRBD2,TGCGCCAGCAGCGGCGGTAGCGGGAGGGAGACCCAGTACTTC,CASSGGSGRETQYF
few,TRBJ1-2,TRBV9,TRBD1,TGTGCCAGCAGCGCTTTGGACAGGGTAGCTAACTATGGCTACACCTTC,CASSALDRVANYGYTF
many,TRBJ2-7,TRBV4-2,TRBD2,TGTGCCAGCAGCCAAGGGGCTAGCGGGAGATCCTACGAGCAGTACTTC,CASSQGASGRSYEQYF
few,TRBJ2-7,TRBV18,.,TGTGCCAGCTCCCGCGAGTTGGAGAGCTCCTACGAGCAGTACTTC,CASSRELESSYEQYF
few,TRBJ2-7,TRBV18,TRBD1,TGTGCCAGCTCACCACCGCGGGACAGGGGGCTCGAGCAGTACTTC,CASSPPRDRGLEQYF
.,TRBJ2-2,TRBV18,.,TGTGCCAGCTCACCACCGGTTAGAGCGGCTGAGCTGTTTTTT,CASSPPVRAAELFF
many,TRBJ2-2,TRBV7-6,.,TGTGCCAGCAGGGATACGTACTCGAACACCGGGGAGCTGTTTTTT,CASRDTYSNTGELFF
many,TRBJ2-1,TRBV19,TRBD2,TGTGCCAGTGCTAGACTAGCGGGAGGGAAGAATGAGCAGTTCTTC,CASARLAGGKNEQFF
.,TRBJ2-7,TRBV29-1,TRBD1,TGCAGCGTCGGGACAGGGACCTCCTACGAGCAGTACTTC,CSVGTGTSYEQYF
many,TRBJ2-1,TRBV7-2,TRBD2,TGTGCCAGCAGCTCTAGCGGGCAGAACTCCTACAATGAGCAGTTCTTC,CASSSSGQNSYNEQFF
few,TRBJ2-3,TRBV24-1,TRBD1,TGTGCCACCAGTGATTGGGACAGGGTAGGAGATACGCAGTATTTT,CATSDWDRVGDTQYF
many,TRBJ2-3,TRBV19,.,TGTGCCAGTAGCCTGTTAGACCGTGGGGATACGCAGTATTTT,CASSLLDRGDTQYF
.,TRBJ2-7,TRBV5-4,TRBD2,TGTGCCAGCAGCCGGACTAGCGGGAGGGCCGACGAGCAGTACTTC,CASSRTSGRADEQYF
many,TRBJ1-1,TRBV29-1,TRBD1,TGCAGCGTTGAATTAGGGACAGGGGGACCTGAAGCTTTCTTT,CSVELGTGGPEAFF
few,TRBJ2-2,TRBV10-3,.,TGTGCCACTTCCGAACGGGAGAGGAGCGGGGAGCTGTTTTTT,CATSERERSGELFF
many,TRBJ1-1,TRBV28,.,TGTGCCAGCAGCGTACGAGACGGTGAAGCTTTCTTT,CASSVRDGEAFF
.,TRBJ2-1,TRBV11-2,.,TGTGCCAGCAGCTCCTGGGTTAGCTCCTACAATGAGCAGTTCTTC,CASSSWVSSYNEQFF
.,TRBJ2-3,TRBV5-6,TRBD1,TGTGCCAGCAGCTTGGTGGAGGGACAGGGATGGAGGGATACGCAGTATTTT,CASSLVEGQGWRDTQYF
.,TRBJ2-3,TRBV20-1,TRBD2,TGCAGTGCTAGATCCAGCGGGGGGTCCACAGATACGCAGTATTTT,CSARSSGGSTDTQYF
.,TRBJ2-3,TRBV5-4,TRBD2,TGTGCCAGCAGCTTCAAGCGGGAGAGTACAGATACGCAGTATTTT,CASSFKRESTDTQYF
few,TRBJ1-4,TRBV4-2,TRBD1,TGTGCCAGCAGCCAAGCTGGGGACAGCTATAATGAAAAACTGTTTTTT,CASSQAGDSYNEKLFF
many,TRBJ1-5,TRBV19,TRBD1,TGTGCCAGTAGTATATTTTCCCCGACAGGGATTAATCAGCCCCAGCATTTT,CASSIFSPTGINQPQHF
.,TRBJ2-5,TRBV20-1,TRBD2,TGCAGTGCTAGAGTAAGCGGGATGCTACAAGAGACCCAGTACTTC,CSARVSGMLQETQYF
many,TRBJ2-3,TRBV6-2/TRBV6-3,TRBD2,TGTGCCAGCAGGGAACCTAGCGGGGGCACAGATACGCAGTATTTT,CASREPSGGTDTQYF
few,TRBJ2-5,TRBV7-9,.,TGTGCCAGCAGCATACCAGCACAAGAGACCCAGTACTTC,CASSIPAQETQYF
many,TRBJ2-3,TRBV5-4,.,TGTGCCAGCAGCCGCGAGAGGTGGTTATTAAATAGCACAGATACGCAGTATTTT,CASSRERWLLNSTDTQYF
.,TRBJ1-1,TRBV2,.,TGTGCCAGCCGAATAAGGGGGGCGAACACTGAAGCTTTCTTT,CASRIRGANTEAFF
.,TRBJ2-2,TRBV15,.,TGTGCCACCAGCAGAGATCCTGGGGGGATGGACGGGGAGCTGTTTTTT,CATSRDPGGMDGELFF
many,TRBJ2-1,TRBV5-1,.,TGCGCCAGCAGCTTAAGACTAGTTCAGTACAATGAGCAGTTCTTC,CASSLRLVQYNEQFF
.,TRBJ2-1,TRBV3-1,.,TGTGCCAGCCTTGAACAGGGTAGGAATGAGCAGTTCTTC,CASLEQGRNEQFF
few,TRBJ1-1,TRBV29-1,.,TGCAGCGTTGTTCGGGGTCGCGACACTGAAGCTTTCTTT,CSVVRGRDTEAFF
many,TRBJ2-7,TRBV6-2/TRBV6-3,.,TGTGCTGTCAAACCGCCAGGTAGGGTACGCGAGCAGTACTTC,CAVKPPGRVREQYF
.,TRBJ1-5,TRBV2,.,TGTGCCAGCAGAGACAGGATTAGCAATCAGCCCCAGCATTTT,CASRDRISNQPQHF
many,TRBJ2-1,TRBV28,.,TGTGCCAGCAGTTTCCCTCCTAACTACAGCTCCTACAATGAGCAGTTCTTC,CASSFPPNYSSYNEQFF
many,TRBJ1-1,TRBV10-3,.,TGTGCCATCAGTGAGCGACAGTCTCCCAACACTGAAGCTTTCTTT,CAISERQSPNTEAFF
many,TRBJ1-5,TRBV20-1,.,TGCAGTGCTATCGCCCCCGACCTCCGGGGAAATCAGCCCCAGCATTTT,CSAIAPDLRGNQPQHF
.,TRBJ1-5,TRBV20-1,TRBD1,TGCAGTGCTACGGACAGGGGGATTGACAATCAGCCCCAGCATTTT,CSATDRGIDNQPQHF
few,TRBJ1-1,TRBV6-1,TRBD1,TGTGCCAGCAGGGGACTTGACAGGGTGAACACTGAAGCTTTCTTT,CASRGLDRVNTEAFF
few,TRBJ2-3,TRBV7-9,TRBD2,TGTGCCAGCTGTCTCGGGACTAGCGGCATTCGGACGCAGTATTTT,CASCLGTSGIRTQYF
.,TRBJ2-2,TRBV4-2,TRBD2,TGTGCCAGCAGCGGGAGAAGGGAGGGCACCGGGGAGCTGTTTTTT,CASSGRREGTGELFF
many,TRBJ2-7,TRBV7-9,TRBD1,TGTGCCAGCAGCCCTCCCGGGACAGGCCTTGGCGAGCAGTACTTC,CASSPPGTGLGEQYF
few,TRBJ1-5,TRBV6-2/TRBV6-3,.,TGTGCCAGCAGTTCTCCCGGTGAACACTATAGCAATCAGCCCCAGCATTTT,CASSSPGEHYSNQPQHF
.,TRBJ2-7,TRBV10-3,TRBD2,TGTGCCATCACGCCTAGCGGATCCTACGAGCAGTACTTC,CAITPSGSYEQYF
.,TRBJ1-6,TRBV7-6,.,TGTGCCAGCAGCTCGGGGACACCGAATTCACCCCTCCACTTT,CASSSGTPNSPLHF
many,TRBJ2-5,TRBV11-2,.,TGTGCCAGCAGCTTAGTGGGTAGCTCCCGAGAGACCCAGTACTTC,CASSLVGSSRETQYF
many,TRBJ2-7,TRBV20-1,TRBD2,TGCAGTGTTATCCTTTTAGCGGGATACTCCTACGAGCAGTACTTC,CSVILLAGYSYEQYF
many,TRBJ2-3,TRBV7-2,.,TGTGCCAGCAGCCAGAAAAGGACAAGCAGGCATGTGGATACGCAGTATTTT,CASSQKRTSRHVDTQYF